Many counts were recorded for the clone carrying this T cell receptor (beta chain). The antigen is not known. An end of the junction differs from the germline gene, which may be a read error. This specimen comes from a study of human T cells and chemical hapten exposure. Study observations and caveats: Expanded TCRs clustered into significantly more large CDR3 similarity groups than controls, the analysis revealed.

Time point given: patch test 2, 6 weeks after DPC sensitization. Treatment given: therapeutic diphenylcyclopropenone sensitization with weekly scalp DPC. Each CDR3 protein is one row after TCRdb ran MiXCR on the RACE reads. The profile shows a few hundred thousand distinct CDR3 sequences, around 6% of them singletons. The CDR3 covers 13 residues. The germline gives CDR1 SSHAT, CDR2 FNYEAQ (reference sequence). The sample consisted of whole blood, taken in connection with sensitization to the hapten diphenylcyclopropenone (DPC). This clonotype was obtained from a woman aged 18-29 years with alopecia areata. Some clones in this sample may be carry-over from other donors' samples. The gene calls are TRBV7-7 and TRBJ1-5; D call uncertain. The CDR3 loop is CASSSGFNQPQHF. Here the CDR3 DNA reads TGTGCTAGCAGCTCCGGGTTTAATCAGCCCCAGCATTTT.